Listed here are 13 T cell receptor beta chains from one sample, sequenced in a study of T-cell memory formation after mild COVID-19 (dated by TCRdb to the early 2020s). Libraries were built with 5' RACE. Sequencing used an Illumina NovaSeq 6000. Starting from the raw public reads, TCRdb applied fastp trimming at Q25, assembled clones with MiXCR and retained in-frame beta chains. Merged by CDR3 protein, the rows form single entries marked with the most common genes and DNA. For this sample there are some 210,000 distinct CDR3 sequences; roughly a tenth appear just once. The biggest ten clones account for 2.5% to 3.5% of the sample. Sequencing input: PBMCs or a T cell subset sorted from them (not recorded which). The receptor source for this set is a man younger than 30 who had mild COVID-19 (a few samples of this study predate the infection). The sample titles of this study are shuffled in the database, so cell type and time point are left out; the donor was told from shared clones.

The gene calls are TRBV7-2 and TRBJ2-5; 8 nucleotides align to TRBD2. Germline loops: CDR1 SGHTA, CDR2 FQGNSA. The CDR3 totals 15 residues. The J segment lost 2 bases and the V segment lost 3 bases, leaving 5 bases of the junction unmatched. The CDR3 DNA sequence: TGTGCCAGCAGCTTCGGGGGGGCTCGGCAAGAGACCCAGTACTTC. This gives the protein CASSFGGARQETQYF. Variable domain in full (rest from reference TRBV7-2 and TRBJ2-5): GAGVSQSPSNKVTEKGKDVELRCDPISGHTALYWYRQSLGQGLEFLIYFQGNSAPDKSGLPSDRFSAERTGGSVSTLTIQRTQQEDSAVYLCASSFGGARQETQYFGPGTRLLVL.

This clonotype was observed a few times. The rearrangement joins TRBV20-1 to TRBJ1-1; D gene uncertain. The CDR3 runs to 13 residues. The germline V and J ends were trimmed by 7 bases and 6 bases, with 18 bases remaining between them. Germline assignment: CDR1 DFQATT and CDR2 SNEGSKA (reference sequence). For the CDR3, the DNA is TGCAGTGTCCTTTCGACCCCGGGCCCTGAAGCTTTCTTT. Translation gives CSVLSTPGPEAFF.

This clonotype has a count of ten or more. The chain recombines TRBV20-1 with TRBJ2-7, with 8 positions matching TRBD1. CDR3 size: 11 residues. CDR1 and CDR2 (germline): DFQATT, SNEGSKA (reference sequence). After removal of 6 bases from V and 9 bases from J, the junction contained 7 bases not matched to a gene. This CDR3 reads CSAGQGLGQYV. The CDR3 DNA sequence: TGCAGTGCCGGACAGGGCCTCGGGCAGTACGTC.

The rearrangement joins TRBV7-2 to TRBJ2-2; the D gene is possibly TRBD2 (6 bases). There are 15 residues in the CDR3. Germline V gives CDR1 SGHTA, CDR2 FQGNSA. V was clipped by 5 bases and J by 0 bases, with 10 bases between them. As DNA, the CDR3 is TGTGCCAGCAGCCACGGGGGAACGAACACCGGGGAGCTGTTTTTT. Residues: CASSHGGTNTGELFF.

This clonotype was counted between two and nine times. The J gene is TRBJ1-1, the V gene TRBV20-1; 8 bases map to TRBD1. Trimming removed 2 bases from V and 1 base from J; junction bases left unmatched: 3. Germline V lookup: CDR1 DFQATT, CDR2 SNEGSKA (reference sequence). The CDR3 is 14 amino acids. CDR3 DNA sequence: TGCAGTGCTAGACAGGGGGCGGGGAACACTGAAGCTTTCTTT. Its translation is CSARQGAGNTEAFF.

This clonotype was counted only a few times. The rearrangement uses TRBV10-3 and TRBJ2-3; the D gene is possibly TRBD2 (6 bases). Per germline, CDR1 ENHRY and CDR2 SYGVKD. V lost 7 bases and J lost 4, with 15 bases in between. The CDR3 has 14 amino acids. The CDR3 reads CAITWGEQPDTQYF. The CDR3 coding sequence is TGTGCCATCACGTGGGGGGAACAGCCAGATACGCAGTATTTT.

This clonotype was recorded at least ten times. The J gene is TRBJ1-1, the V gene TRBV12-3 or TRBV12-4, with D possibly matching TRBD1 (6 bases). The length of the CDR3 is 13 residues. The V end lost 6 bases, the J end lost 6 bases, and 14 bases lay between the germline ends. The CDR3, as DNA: TGTGCCAGCAGCTCGGACAGCGGCGCTGAAGCTTTCTTT. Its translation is CASSSDSGAEAFF.

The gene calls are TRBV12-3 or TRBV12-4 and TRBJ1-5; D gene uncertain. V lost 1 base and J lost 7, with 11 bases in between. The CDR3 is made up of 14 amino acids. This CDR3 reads CASSLGGSEQPQHF. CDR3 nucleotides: TGTGCCAGCAGTTTAGGCGGGAGCGAGCAGCCCCAGCATTTT.

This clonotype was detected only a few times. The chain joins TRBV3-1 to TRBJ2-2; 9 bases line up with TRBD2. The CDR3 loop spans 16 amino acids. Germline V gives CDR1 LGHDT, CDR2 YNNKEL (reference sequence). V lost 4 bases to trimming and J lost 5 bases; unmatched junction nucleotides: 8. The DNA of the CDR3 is TGTGCCAGCAGCCCGCGGGGGGGCGGGTTGACCGGGGAGCTGTTTTTT. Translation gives CASSPRGGGLTGELFF.

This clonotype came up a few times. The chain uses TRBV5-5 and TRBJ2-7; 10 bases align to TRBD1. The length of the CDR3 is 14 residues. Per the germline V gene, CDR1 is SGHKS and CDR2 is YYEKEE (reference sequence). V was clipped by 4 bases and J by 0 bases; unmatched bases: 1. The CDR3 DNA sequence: TGTGCCAGCAGCCGGACAGGGGGCTCCTACGAGCAGTACGTC. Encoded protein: CASSRTGGSYEQYV.

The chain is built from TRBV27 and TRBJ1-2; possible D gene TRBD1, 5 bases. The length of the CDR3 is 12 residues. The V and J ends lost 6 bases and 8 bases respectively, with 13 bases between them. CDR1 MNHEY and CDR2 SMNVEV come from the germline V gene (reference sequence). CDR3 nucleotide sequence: TGTGCCAGCAGGAAAGGGGATTGGGGCTACACCTTC. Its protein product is CASRKGDWGYTF.

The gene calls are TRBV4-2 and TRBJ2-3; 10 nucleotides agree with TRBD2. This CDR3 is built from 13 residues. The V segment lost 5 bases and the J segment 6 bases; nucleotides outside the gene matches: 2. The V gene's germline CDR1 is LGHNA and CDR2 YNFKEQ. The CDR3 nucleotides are TGTGCCAGCAGCGGGACTAGCGCGGATACGCAGTATTTT. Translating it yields CASSGTSADTQYF.

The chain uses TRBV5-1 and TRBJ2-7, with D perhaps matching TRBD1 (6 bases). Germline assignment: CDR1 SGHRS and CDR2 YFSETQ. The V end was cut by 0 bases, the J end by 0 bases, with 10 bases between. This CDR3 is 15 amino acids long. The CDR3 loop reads CASSLAGHGSYEQYF. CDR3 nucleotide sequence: TGCGCCAGCAGCTTGGCGGGACACGGCTCCTACGAGCAGTACTTC.